This T cell receptor (beta chain) was profiled in a study of cytomegalovirus exposure and HLA in healthy donors. The study's findings and limits: Some V segments could not be told apart, so they were left out, TRBV6-2 and TRBV6-3 among them. Judged likely to be a sequencing artifact was a cluster of highly shared sequence variants. Whilst most TCR sequences proved rare, a subset of public TCRs occurred across many donors.

Germline CDR1 is SGHVS and CDR2 is FQNEAQ. V lost 1 base, J lost 15 bases, and 4 bases stayed unmatched. The CDR3 extends over 12 amino acids. The PCR was carried out with 60 Vbeta primers and 13 Jbeta primers. Assay used: immunoSEQ multiplex PCR; TCRdb lists only in-frame clones, some missing. The sample has approximately 190,000 clones, roughly 80% seen once. Worth noting for this clone: Its antigen is still unknown.

This chain links TRBV7-8 with TRBJ2-1, with 9 bases identical to TRBD1. The clonotype comes from a woman between 45 and 60 years old in good health and CMV-seropositive. The sequencing sample was made of PBMCs. The CDR3 nucleotides are TGTGCCAGCAGCTTAGGCGGGACAGGGCTGTTCTTC. Translation gives CASSLGGTGLFF.